Included here is one T cell receptor beta chain sequence, with context. The antigen remains unidentified. Libraries were made from TCR beta cDNA, and they carried unique molecular identifiers. T cells numbering about 0.85 to 11 million yielded cDNA molecules that totaled roughly 500,000. TCRdb recomputed calls from the PCR reads with MiXCR, one row per CDR3 protein. The data contain roughly 400,000 distinct CDR3 sequences, approximately 37% of them singletons. This sample was included in a study of post-analysis software for immune sequencing data. Findings and limits, study-wide: A significant reduction in normalized Chao1 diversity was observed in multiple sclerosis patients versus controls. Analysis by F measure revealed that same-batch samples clustered strongly together.

This clonotype originated in a girl aged 2-10 years with multiple sclerosis. The sample taken for sequencing was blood.

CDR3 in amino acids: CASSPGQGAKTQYF. CDR3 DNA: TGTGCCAGCAGTCCTGGACAGGGGGCGAAGACCCAGTACTTC. V and J are TRBV28 and TRBJ2-5; 11 nucleotides align to TRBD1. Germline CDR1 reads MDHEN; CDR2 reads SYDVKM. This CDR3 comprises 14 residues. V lost 5 bases to trimming and J lost 6 bases; unmatched junction nucleotides: 5.